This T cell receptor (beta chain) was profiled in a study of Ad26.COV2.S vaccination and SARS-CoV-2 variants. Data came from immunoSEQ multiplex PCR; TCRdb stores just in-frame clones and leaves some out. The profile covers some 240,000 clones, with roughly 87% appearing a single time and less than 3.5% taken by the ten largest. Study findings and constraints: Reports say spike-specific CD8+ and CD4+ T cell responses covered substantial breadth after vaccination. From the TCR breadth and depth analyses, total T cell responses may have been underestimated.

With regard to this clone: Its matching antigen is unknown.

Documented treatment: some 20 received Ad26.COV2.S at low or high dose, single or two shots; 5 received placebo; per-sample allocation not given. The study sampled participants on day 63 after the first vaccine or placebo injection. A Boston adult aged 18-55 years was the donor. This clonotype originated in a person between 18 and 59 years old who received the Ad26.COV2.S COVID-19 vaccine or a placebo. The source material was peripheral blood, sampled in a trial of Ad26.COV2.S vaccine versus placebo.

CDR3 DNA: TGTGCCAGCACCCGTGCGGGGAGCGGCTACACCTTC. This codes for CASTRAGSGYTF. V usage is TRBV6-5 and J usage is TRBJ1-2; D unclear. V lost 7 bases and J lost 8, with 14 bases in between. The V gene's germline CDR1 is MNHEY and CDR2 SVGAGI. This CDR3 is 12 amino acids long.